Following are 28 T cell receptor beta chains from one sample sequenced in a study of Tregs in tolerant kidney transplant recipients. Sequenced by immunoSEQ multiplex PCR; TCRdb stores in-frame clones only, minus some. This sample's table reports 50,000 to 65,000 clones. The sequences come from CD4+ T cells from blood, collected before the transplant. Receptors were obtained from a human donor who received a combined kidney and bone marrow transplant.

Comment on this clone: The read ends 3 residues before the CDR3 terminus; that terminus is restored from the germline J gene. The chain combines TRBV30 with TRBJ1-2, with 7 bases aligning to TRBD1. The CDR3 contains 13 residues. Losses at the gene ends were 4 bases for V and 4 bases for J; bases not matched to a gene: 6. CDR1 is GTSNPN and CDR2 is SVGIG in the germline V gene (reference sequence). CDR3 DNA, as far as it was read: TGTGCCTGGACTCGACAGGGAAGCTATGGC. It codes for CAWTRQGSYG. The whole CDR3 sequence reads CAWTRQGSYGYTF.

A word on this clone: The read terminates 3 residues ahead of where the CDR3 ends, so the germline J gene completes it. The chain couples TRBV20-1 to TRBJ2-3; 13 nucleotides match TRBD2. In germline, CDR1 is DFQATT, CDR2 SNEGSKA (reference sequence). The CDR3 covers 13 residues. Trimming at V came to 5 bases and at J to 6 bases, leaving 2 bases not matched to a gene. Partial CDR3 DNA: TGCAGTGCTCCGGGACTAGCGGGGGATACG. It specifies CSAPGLAGDT. The full CDR3 protein is CSAPGLAGDTQYF.

Concerning this clone itself: The CDR3 end is not reached by the read, which stops 3 residues before it; the germline J gene fills it in. The genes are TRBV23-1 and TRBJ1-5; tentatively, D is TRBD1 (5 bases). TRBV23-1 is flagged as an ORF with uncertain function. The CDR3 extends over 17 amino acids. The germline V and J ends were trimmed by 2 bases and 2 bases, with 16 bases remaining between them. The CDR3 protein is CASSQQVKGYRNQPQHF. The sequenced CDR3 bases are TGCGCCAGCAGTCAACAGGTAAAGGGGTATCGCAATCAGCCC.

The CDR3: CASKSPGDSISGYTF. CDR3 DNA, as far as it was read: TGTGCCAGTAAAAGCCCGGGGGACTCTATATCTGGC. V usage is TRBV19 and J usage is TRBJ1-2; maybe TRBD1 (5 bases). The read ends 3 residues before the CDR3 terminus; that terminus is restored from the germline J gene. With 7 bases removed from V and 7 bases from J, the gap between germline ends came to 22 bases. The CDR3 has 15 amino acids. The germline CDR1 and CDR2 sequences are LNHDA and SQIVND (reference sequence).

This CDR3 reads CASSIVGRFNTEAFF. The sequenced CDR3 bases are TGTGCCAGTAGTATAGTGGGCAGATTCAACACTGAA. This chain joins TRBV19 and TRBJ1-1; D is unclear. Read data end 3 residues before the CDR3 end; the end is taken from the germline J gene. Trimming took 1 base from V and 2 from J, leaving 11 bases between them. This CDR3 is 15 amino acids long. Germline V gene sequence: CDR1 LNHDA, CDR2 SQIVND (reference sequence).

On this clone: The sequence runs out 3 residues before the end of the CDR3; the remainder is reconstructed from the germline J gene. The chain combines TRBV18 with TRBJ2-7; 9 positions match TRBD2. CDR1 and CDR2 from the germline V gene are KGHSH and LQKENI. V lost 2 bases, J lost 2 bases, and 7 bases stayed unmatched. This CDR3 contains 16 residues. CDR3 sequence reads: CASSPTHSGGAYEQYF. Incomplete CDR3 DNA: TGTGCCAGCTCACCAACTCATAGCGGGGGCGCCTACGAG.

Of note for this clone: The read ends 3 residues before the CDR3 terminus; that terminus is restored from the germline J gene. The chain uses TRBV30 and TRBJ2-5; no clear D gene. The CDR3 runs to 12 residues. The V end lost 2 bases, the J end lost 5 bases, and 9 bases lay between the germline ends. Germline V CDR1 and CDR2: GTSNPN, SVGIG (reference sequence). This CDR3 reads CAWSRSVETQYF. The CDR3 DNA, read in part, is TGTGCCTGGAGTCGGAGCGTGGAGACC.

For this clone: The CDR3 extends 3 residues past the end of the read, so its final part is completed from the germline J gene. The rearrangement joins TRBV6-2 or TRBV6-3 to TRBJ1-2; D not certain. V lost 7 bases, J lost 2 bases, and 8 bases lay in between. Germline V gene data show CDR1 as MNHEY and CDR2 as SVGEGT. The CDR3 consists of 12 residues. CDR3 DNA, as far as it was read: TGTGCCAGCACCCCGGGGAACTATGGC. It encodes CASTPGNYG. The full CDR3 is CASTPGNYGYTF.

To note about this clone: The observed sequence ends 3 residues before the CDR3 terminus, with the missing tail filled in from the germline J gene. The V gene is TRBV5-6, the J gene TRBJ2-3; 10 bases agree with TRBD2. The germline V gene encodes CDR1 SGHDT and CDR2 YYEEEE. J gave up 3 bases and V 3 bases, and 4 bases lay outside the gene matches. The CDR3 totals 15 residues. CDR3 sequence: CASSYGLAVTDTQYF. The CDR3 bases that were read are TGTGCCAGCAGCTATGGACTAGCGGTTACAGATACG. The full variable domain, in which reference TRBV5-6 and TRBJ2-3 provide the parts outside the CDR3, is DAGVTQSPTHLIKTRGQQVTLRCSPKSGHDTVSWYQQALGQGPQFIFQYYEEEERQRGNFPDRFSGHQFPNYSSELNVNALLLGDSALYLCASSYGLAVTDTQYFGPGTRLTVL.

CDR3 bases read: TGTGCCAGCAGCCCCGGGACAGGGGTTAGGGACGCG. Encoded protein: CASSPGTGVRDA. The whole CDR3 sequence reads CASSPGTGVRDAQYF. The rearrangement uses TRBV7-9 and TRBJ2-3; 10 bases are a match to TRBD1. The CDR3 end is not reached by the read, which stops 3 residues before it; the germline J gene fills it in. This CDR3 has 15 amino acids. The germline gives CDR1 SEHNR, CDR2 FQNEAQ (reference sequence).

Concerning this clone itself: The CDR3 goes on 3 residues after the read ends, and that part is filled in from the germline J gene. The chain carries TRBV18 and TRBJ2-1; 9 nucleotides align to TRBD1. The germline V gene has CDR1 KGHSH and CDR2 LQKENI. CDR3 length: 17 amino acids. Losses at the gene ends were 3 bases for V and 9 bases for J; bases not matched to a gene: 15. CDR3 sequence reads: CASSPRTGQGSNGEQFF. CDR3 DNA, as far as it was read: TGTGCCAGCTCACCGCGCACGGGACAGGGATCGAACGGTGAG.

With regard to this clone: The sequence runs out 3 residues before the end of the CDR3; the remainder is reconstructed from the germline J gene. The V gene is TRBV6-2 or TRBV6-3, the J gene TRBJ2-7; 10 nucleotides align to TRBD1. After removal of 8 bases from V and 3 bases from J, the junction contained 10 bases not matched to a gene. This CDR3 region has 15 residues. Germline CDR1 is MNHEY and CDR2 is SVGEGT. The CDR3 region is CASAPGTGANYEQYF. CDR3 DNA, as far as it was read: TGTGCCAGCGCTCCCGGGACAGGGGCCAACTACGAG.

Of note for this clone: The read is 3 residues too short to cover the CDR3 end, so that end is filled in from the germline J gene. The rearrangement uses TRBV19 and TRBJ1-4; D possibly corresponds to TRBD1 (5 bases). The V gene's germline CDR1 is LNHDA and CDR2 SQIVND (reference sequence). Trimming stripped 1 base from V and 7 bases from J, with 10 bases between. This CDR3 is 14 amino acids long. CDR3 in amino acids: CASSIGGGSEKLFF. CDR3 DNA, as far as it was read: TGTGCCAGTAGTATAGGCGGGGGGAGTGAAAAA.

The covered CDR3 bases are TGTGCCAGCAGCTCCCCGAGAAGGGGGCGAAATGAAAAA. This sequence encodes CASSSPRRGRNEK. The complete CDR3 protein is CASSSPRRGRNEKLFF. V usage is TRBV7-6 and J usage is TRBJ1-4; 7 bases map to TRBD1. The missing CDR3 end, 3 residues past where the read stops, is filled in from the germline J gene. After removal of 4 bases from V and 5 bases from J, the junction contained 10 bases not matched to a gene. The CDR3 consists of 16 residues. The germline CDR1 and CDR2 sequences are SGHVS and FNYEAQ.

In regard to this clone: The read is 3 residues too short to cover the CDR3 end, so that end is filled in from the germline J gene. The chain uses TRBV6-2 or TRBV6-3 and TRBJ1-5; D remains unclear. CDR1 MNHEY and CDR2 SVGEGT come from the germline V gene. The CDR3 sequence is 12 residues long. V lost 5 bases to trimming and J lost 3 bases, with 5 bases between them. The DNA read from the CDR3 is TGTGCCAGCAGTGCCTACAATCAGCCC. It is translated as CASSAYNQP. The full-length CDR3 reads as CASSAYNQPQHF.

As concerns this clone: The sequence runs out 3 residues before the end of the CDR3; the remainder is reconstructed from the germline J gene. V gene TRBV19 combines with J gene TRBJ1-2; no clear D. The germline V gene has CDR1 LNHDA and CDR2 SQIVND (reference sequence). V lost 5 bases and J 6 bases, leaving 13 bases between the germline ends. The CDR3 runs to 13 residues. Partial CDR3 DNA: TGTGCCAGTAGTCCGCACAGTTCCCATGGC. Its translation is CASSPHSSHG. The entire CDR3 is CASSPHSSHGYTF.

With respect to this clone: Read data end 3 residues before the CDR3 end; the end is taken from the germline J gene. The V gene is TRBV10-3, the J gene TRBJ2-5, with 12 bases fitting TRBD2. V shed 0 bases and J 5 bases; nucleotides not matched to a gene: 4. Germline V CDR1 and CDR2: ENHRY, SYGVKD. This CDR3 contains 16 residues. The DNA read from the CDR3 is TGTGCCATCAGTGAGTCGACTAGCGGGGGATTCGAGACC. It yields the protein CAISESTSGGFET. The whole CDR3 sequence reads CAISESTSGGFETQYF.

Comment on this clone: The read stops 3 residues short of the end of the CDR3; the missing end is completed from the germline J gene. V is TRBV2 and J is TRBJ2-2, with D maybe TRBD2 (5 bases). Germline values: CDR1 SNHLY, CDR2 FYNNEI. CDR3 length: 13 residues. The germline V and J ends were trimmed by 4 bases and 6 bases, with 9 bases remaining between them. The CDR3 bases that were read are TGTGCCAGCAGTGGCCAGAGGGCCGGGGAG. Residues: CASSGQRAGE. The complete CDR3 sequence is CASSGQRAGELFF.

Worth noting for this clone: The read falls 3 residues short of the CDR3 end, and the missing part is taken from the germline J gene. This rearrangement joins TRBV10-3 to TRBJ1-1; D perhaps matches TRBD1 (5 bases). The CDR3 totals 14 residues. In germline, CDR1 is ENHRY, CDR2 SYGVKD. The V end lost 4 bases, the J end lost 6 bases, and 15 bases lay between the germline ends. CDR3 DNA (partial): TGTGCCATCAGTGGCAGGGAGGTCATAGCTGAA. Protein sequence: CAISGREVIAE. The entire CDR3 reads CAISGREVIAEAFF.

A word on this clone: Coverage ceases 3 residues before the CDR3 finishes, and the germline J gene fills in the end. This chain uses TRBV18 with TRBJ2-7, with 7 bases identical to TRBD1. Germline-derived CDR1 and CDR2 are KGHSH and LQKENI. Unmatched junction bases numbered 7, after V lost 2 bases and J lost 6 bases. CDR3 length: 14 residues. The CDR3 is CASSPGPTGIEQYF. The sequenced CDR3 bases are TGTGCCAGCTCACCAGGCCCGACAGGGATCGAG.

Regarding this clone: The CDR3 is cut off 3 residues early in the read; its end comes from the germline J gene. This chain connects TRBV5-6 to TRBJ1-2, with 9 bases aligning to TRBD1. CDR1 and CDR2 (germline): SGHDT, YYEEEE. This CDR3 is built from 14 residues. CDR3 amino acids: CASNLGQGIGGYTF. The covered CDR3 bases are TGTGCCAGCAACCTTGGACAGGGGATAGGGGGC.

CDR3 DNA, as far as it was read: TGTGCCAGCAGTTATGTCAGGGAGAACACTGAA. Amino acid sequence: CASSYVRENTE. The whole CDR3 sequence reads CASSYVRENTEAFF. This chain links TRBV6-2 or TRBV6-3 with TRBJ1-1; tentatively, D is TRBD1 (5 bases). The DNA ends 3 residues before the CDR3 does, and the rest of the CDR3 is filled in from the germline J gene. Trimming shortened V by 3 bases and J by 1 base, and 9 bases separated the two germline ends. The CDR3 totals 14 residues. Germline lookup yields CDR1 MNHEY and CDR2 SVGEGT.

A remark on this clone: The observed sequence ends 3 residues before the CDR3 terminus, with the missing tail filled in from the germline J gene. The rearrangement uses TRBV18 and TRBJ2-7; possibly TRBD2 for D (5 bases). V lost 1 base and J 2 bases, leaving 9 bases between the germline ends. CDR3 size: 14 residues. Germline V lookup: CDR1 KGHSH, CDR2 LQKENI. CDR3 DNA (partial): TGTGCCAGCTCACCACTAGCGTTGACCTACGAG. Encoded protein: CASSPLALTYE. The whole CDR3 sequence is CASSPLALTYEQYF.

Comment on this clone: The read stops 3 residues short of the end of the CDR3; the missing end is completed from the germline J gene. This sequence joins TRBV2 and TRBJ1-2; 7 nucleotides align to TRBD1. Germline V gene data show CDR1 as SNHLY and CDR2 as FYNNEI. V was pared by 8 bases and J by 4 bases, with 7 bases of the junction left unmatched. This CDR3 contains 13 residues. CDR3 loop: CASAIGTAYGYTF. The CDR3 DNA, read in part, is TGTGCCAGCGCAATCGGGACAGCCTATGGC.

A note on this clone: The observed sequence ends 3 residues before the CDR3 terminus, with the missing tail filled in from the germline J gene. This chain uses TRBV20-1 with TRBJ1-4; TRBD1 might be the D (6 bases). Germline CDR1 DFQATT, CDR2 SNEGSKA (reference sequence). The CDR3 length is 15 residues. V lost 3 bases and J lost 3, with 14 bases in between. The CDR3 DNA, read in part, is TGCAGTGCTAGGGATCAGGGGAGGTCTAATGAAAAA. Translation gives CSARDQGRSNEK. The whole CDR3 sequence reads CSARDQGRSNEKLFF.

As regards this clone: The read falls 3 residues short of the CDR3 end, and the missing part is taken from the germline J gene. This chain connects TRBV7-9 to TRBJ2-1; D remains ambiguous. Germline V gene sequence: CDR1 SEHNR, CDR2 FQNEAQ (reference sequence). V lost 2 bases to trimming and J lost 7 bases, with 12 bases between them. CDR3 size: 14 residues. CDR3 sequence: CASSLRVLPNEQFF. CDR3 DNA, as far as it was read: TGTGCCAGCAGCTTAAGGGTGCTGCCTAATGAG.

Comment on this clone: The read comes to an end 3 residues before the CDR3 does, leaving the germline J gene to fill in the end. The chain couples TRBV7-2 to TRBJ1-5, with a weak D call TRBD1 (5 bases). In germline, CDR1 is SGHTA, CDR2 FQGNSA. The CDR3 has 15 residues. V lost 3 bases, J lost 4 bases, and 13 bases lay in between. The CDR3 is CASSFQGIGNQPQHF. CDR3 DNA, as far as it was read: TGTGCCAGCAGCTTTCAGGGTATAGGGAATCAGCCC.

A remark on this clone: The read terminates 3 residues before the CDR3 end, so the remaining end is supplied by the germline J gene. The chain uses TRBV6-2 or TRBV6-3 and TRBJ2-7; D uncertain. Trimming removed 4 bases at V and 0 bases at J, with 19 bases between. CDR3 size: 17 residues. Per the germline V gene, CDR1 is MNHEY and CDR2 is SVGEGT. The covered CDR3 bases are TGTGCCAGCAGTTCCCTCGACATACTGACCCTCTCCTACGAG. Protein: CASSSLDILTLSYE. The whole CDR3 reads CASSSLDILTLSYEQYF.